The source of this TCR beta chain is a study of shared clonotypes between healthy human individuals. Study at large: The study used three CD4 naive, three CD4 memory, two CD8 naive and one CD8 memory plate per donor. Study-level results: Few donors restricted represented genetic and exposure-history diversity. Only blood samples were collected, and tissue repertoires likely differ.

This clone was seen only once. Its antigen is undetermined. Terminally differentiated effector memory CD45RA+ cells were excluded from the naive CD8 cells, which were CD45RO-negative and positively selected for CCR7. Per the germline V gene, CDR1 is SNHLY and CDR2 is FYNNEI. Between the trimmed V and J ends, which lost 4 bases and 2 bases, there was a span of 6 bases. This CDR3 is built from 13 residues. As originally analysed: ImmunoSEQ output held junction-only sequences without quality scores, so filtering differed. Profiling relied on immunoSEQ multiplex PCR, and the TCRdb table lists in-frame clones only, not all of them. V, J and clone size are taken as reported in that table, and D and trimming were inferred from the DNA itself. The table has approximately 2,200,000 clones, roughly 91% seen once; the top ten hold around 1.7%.

The TCR comes from a man in his late teens or twenties in good health. Some clones in this sample may be carry-over from other donors' samples. This chain joins TRBV2 and TRBJ2-1; D is possibly TRBD1 or TRBD2 (5 bases each). The sequenced sample was naive CD8+ T cells from PBMCs. The CDR3 reads CASSVGPYNEQFF. The CDR3 coding sequence is TGTGCCAGCAGTGTGGGACCCTACAATGAGCAGTTCTTC.